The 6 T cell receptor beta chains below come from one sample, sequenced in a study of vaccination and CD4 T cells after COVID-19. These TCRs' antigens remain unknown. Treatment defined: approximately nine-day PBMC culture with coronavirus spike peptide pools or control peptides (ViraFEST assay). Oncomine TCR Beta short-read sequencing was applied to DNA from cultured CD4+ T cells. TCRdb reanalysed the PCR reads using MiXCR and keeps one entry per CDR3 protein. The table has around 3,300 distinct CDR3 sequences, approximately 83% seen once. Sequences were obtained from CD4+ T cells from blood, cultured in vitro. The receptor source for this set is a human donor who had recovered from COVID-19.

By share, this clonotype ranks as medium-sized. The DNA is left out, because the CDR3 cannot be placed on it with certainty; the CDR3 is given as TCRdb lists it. CDR3 region: CASSFGPGNTEAFF. This chain connects TRBV5-8 to TRBJ1-1; TRBD1, the D gene given by the table, was not confirmed from the DNA. Germline CDR1 reads SGHTS; CDR2 reads YDEGEE. Both ends counted, the CDR3 spans 14 residues.

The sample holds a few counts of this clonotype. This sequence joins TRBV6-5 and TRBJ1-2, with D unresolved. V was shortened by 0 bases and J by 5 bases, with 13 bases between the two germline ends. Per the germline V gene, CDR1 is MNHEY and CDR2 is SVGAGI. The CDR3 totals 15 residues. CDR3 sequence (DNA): TGTGCCAGCAGTTACTCGAATAGGTTCCTATATGGCTACACCTTC. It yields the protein CASSYSNRFLYGYTF.

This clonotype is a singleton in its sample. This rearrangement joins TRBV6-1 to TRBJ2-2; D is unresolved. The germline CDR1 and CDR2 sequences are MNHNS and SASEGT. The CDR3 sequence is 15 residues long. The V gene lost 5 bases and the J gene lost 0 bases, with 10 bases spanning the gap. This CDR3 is CASSRTSANTGELFF. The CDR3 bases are TGTGCCAGCAGTCGGACCTCCGCGAACACCGGGGAGCTGTTTTTT.

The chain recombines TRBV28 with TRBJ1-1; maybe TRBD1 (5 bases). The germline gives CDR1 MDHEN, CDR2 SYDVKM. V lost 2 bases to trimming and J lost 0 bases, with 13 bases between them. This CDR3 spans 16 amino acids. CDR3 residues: CASSLAAGLVNTEAFF. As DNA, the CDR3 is TGTGCCAGCAGTTTAGCGGCAGGGCTGGTGAACACTGAAGCTTTCTTT.

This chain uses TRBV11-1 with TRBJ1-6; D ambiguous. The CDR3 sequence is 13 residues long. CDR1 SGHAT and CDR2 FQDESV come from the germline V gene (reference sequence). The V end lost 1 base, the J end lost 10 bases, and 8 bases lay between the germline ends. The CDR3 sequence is CASSLGYFSPLHF. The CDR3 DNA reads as TGTGCCAGCAGCTTAGGGTATTTCTCACCCCTCCACTTT.

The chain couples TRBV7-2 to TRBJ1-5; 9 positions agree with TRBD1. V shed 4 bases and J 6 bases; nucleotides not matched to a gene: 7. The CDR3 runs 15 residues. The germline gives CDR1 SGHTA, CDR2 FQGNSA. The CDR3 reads CASSSRTGEGQPQHF. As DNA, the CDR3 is TGTGCCAGCAGCTCACGGACAGGGGAGGGTCAGCCCCAGCATTTT.